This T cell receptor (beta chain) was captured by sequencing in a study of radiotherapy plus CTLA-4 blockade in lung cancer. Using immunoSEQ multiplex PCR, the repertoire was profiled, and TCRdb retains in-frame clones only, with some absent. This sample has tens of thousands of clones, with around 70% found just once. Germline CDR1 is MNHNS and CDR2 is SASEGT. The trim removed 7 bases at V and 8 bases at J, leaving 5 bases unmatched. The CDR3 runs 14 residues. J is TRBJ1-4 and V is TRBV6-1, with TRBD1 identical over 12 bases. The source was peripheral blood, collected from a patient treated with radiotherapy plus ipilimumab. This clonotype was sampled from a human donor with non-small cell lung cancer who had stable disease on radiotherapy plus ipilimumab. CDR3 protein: CASIGTGGQEKLFF. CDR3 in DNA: TGTGCCAGCATAGGGACAGGGGGCCAGGAAAAACTGTTTTTT.